The source of this TCR beta chain is a study of Ad26.COV2.S vaccination and SARS-CoV-2 variants. TCRdb keeps only in-frame clones here, not all; method: immunoSEQ multiplex PCR. The data show roughly 100,000 clones, about three quarters seen once. Germline values: CDR1 MNHEY, CDR2 SMNVEV (reference sequence). The CDR3 runs 16 residues. V was cut by 2 bases and J by 7 bases, with 17 bases left in between. The chain is built from TRBV27 and TRBJ1-4; D perhaps matches TRBD1 (5 bases). Here the sequenced sample was peripheral blood, taken after recovery from COVID-19. This clonotype was obtained from a human donor who had recovered from COVID-19. CDR3 DNA sequence: TGTGCCAGCAGTTTAAGTTGGGGGGTCGTAGGTGAAAAACTGTTTTTT. It translates to CASSLSWGVVGEKLFF.